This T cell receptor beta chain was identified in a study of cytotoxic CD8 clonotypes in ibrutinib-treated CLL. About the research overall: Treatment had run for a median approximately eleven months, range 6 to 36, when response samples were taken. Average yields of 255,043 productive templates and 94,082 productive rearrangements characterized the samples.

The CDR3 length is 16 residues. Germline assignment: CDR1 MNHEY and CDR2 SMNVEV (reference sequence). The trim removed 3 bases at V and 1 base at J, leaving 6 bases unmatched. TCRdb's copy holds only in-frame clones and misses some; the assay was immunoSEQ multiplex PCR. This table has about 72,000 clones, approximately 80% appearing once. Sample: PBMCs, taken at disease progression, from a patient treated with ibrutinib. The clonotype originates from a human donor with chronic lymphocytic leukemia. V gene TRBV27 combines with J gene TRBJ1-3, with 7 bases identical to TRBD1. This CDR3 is CASSFRRGRSGNTIYF. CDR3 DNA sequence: TGTGCCAGCAGTTTCAGGAGGGGGCGGTCTGGAAACACCATATATTTT.